A single T cell receptor beta chain is shown here with its context. Its matching antigen is unknown. The CDR3 loop spans 12 amino acids. CDR1 and CDR2 (germline): SGHAT, FQNNGV. V was trimmed by 5 bases and J by 11 bases, leaving 13 bases between them. This sample stems from a study of OX40 agonist ivuxolimab in advanced cancers. Whole-study context: The study treated patients with ivuxolimab, an agonistic anti-OX40 (CD134) antibody. Ivuxolimab doses were 0.01, 0.1, 0.3, 1.5, 3 or 10 mg/kg every 2 weeks.

Some clones are missing from TCRdb's copy, which holds only in-frame ones; the method was immunoSEQ multiplex PCR. The sample lists some 81,000 clones; approximately 83% were seen once. Study-wide results and limits: Compared with CD4+, CD8+ T cells on average had more expanded clones. Some nonresponders also had low normalized T-cell clonal expansion.

The sequencing here drew on CD4+ or CD8+ T cells sorted from blood, taken in a trial of the OX40 agonist ivuxolimab. The chain recombines TRBV11-2 with TRBJ2-1; D is unclear. The receptor comes from an adult with an advanced solid tumor such as melanoma, head and neck, liver or kidney cancer. The CDR3: CASSPAYWKQFF. Written as DNA, the CDR3 is TGTGCCAGCAGCCCCGCGTACTGGAAGCAGTTCTTC.